The 26 T cell receptor beta chains below all came from one sample that was sequenced in a study of shared clonotypes between healthy human individuals. Measured with immunoSEQ multiplex PCR; TCRdb has only the in-frame clones, and not every one. Of about half a million clones in the sample, over 70% were seen once. Sequencing was performed on PBMCs. The source of these receptors is a woman in her thirties or forties in good health. Some clones in this sample may be carry-over from other donors' samples.

Points on this clone: A far larger clone is one nucleotide away, so this likely arose from a read error. The same CDR3 is also encoded by other DNA sequences in this sample. The chain links TRBV2 to TRBJ1-2; 7 nucleotides line up with TRBD1. Germline values: CDR1 SNHLY, CDR2 FYNNEI. The CDR3 contains 18 residues. J was trimmed by 8 bases and V by 3 bases; bases with no gene match: 21. The CDR3 nucleotides read TGTGCCAGCAGTGACCCCCTCGGTAAGGCGCCCGTCAGGGGGGGCTACACCTTC. The encoded protein is CASSDPLGKAPVRGGYTF.

In this sample, this clone turned up a few times. J is TRBJ1-2 and V is TRBV2; tentative D call: TRBD1 (5 bases). The germline CDR1 and CDR2 sequences are SNHLY and FYNNEI. Trimming removed 4 bases at V and 7 bases at J, with 10 bases between. This CDR3 has 12 residues. As DNA, the CDR3 is TGTGCCAGCAGTGTCGACAGCGGTGGCTACACCTTC. Protein sequence: CASSVDSGGYTF. The full variable domain, rest sourced from reference TRBV2 and TRBJ1-2, is EPEVTQTPSHQVTQMGQEVILRCVPISNHLYFYWYRQILGQKVEFLVSFYNNEISEKSEIFDDQFSVERPDGSNFTLKIRSTKLEDSAMYFCASSVDSGGYTFGSGTRLTVV.

This chain links TRBV7-3 with TRBJ2-3, with D uncertain. Germline V CDR1 and CDR2: SGHTA, FQGTGA. This CDR3 is 16 amino acids long. V was pared by 4 bases and J by 4 bases, with 18 bases between. CDR3 residues: CASSSVGPSGSDTQYF. The CDR3 coding sequence is TGTGCCAGCAGCTCGGTGGGCCCCAGTGGGTCAGATACGCAGTATTTT. The full variable domain, in which reference TRBV7-3 and TRBJ2-3 provide the parts outside the CDR3, is GAGVSQTPSNKVTEKGKYVELRCDPISGHTALYWYRQSLGQGPEFLIYFQGTGAADDSGLPNDRFFAVRPEGSVSTLKIQRTERGDSAVYLCASSSVGPSGSDTQYFGPGTRLTVL.

J is TRBJ2-5 and V is TRBV7-9, with D unresolved. V shed 4 bases and J shed 5 bases, with 2 bases lying between them. The germline V gene encodes CDR1 SEHNR and CDR2 FQNEAQ (reference sequence). The CDR3 spans 10 residues. The CDR3 protein is CASSSETQYF. The CDR3 DNA sequence: TGTGCCAGCAGCTCGGAGACCCAGTACTTC.

As for this clone: Since a much larger clone is just one base distant, this may be a read error. Other DNA variants within this sample encode the same CDR3. The V gene is TRBV7-2, the J gene TRBJ2-3; D remains ambiguous. Looked up from germline, CDR1 is SGHTA and CDR2 is FQGNSA. The CDR3 runs to 13 residues. Trimming stripped 1 base from V and 4 bases from J, with 6 bases between. CDR3 nucleotide sequence: TGTGCCAGCAGCTTAGAAAGGGCAGATACGCAGTATTTT. Protein product: CASSLERADTQYF. The whole variable domain, remainder taken from reference TRBV7-2 and TRBJ2-3, is GAGVSQSPSNKVTEKGKDVELRCDPISGHTALYWYRQSLGQGLEFLIYFQGNSAPDKSGLPSDRFSAERTGGSVSTLTIQRTQQEDSAVYLCASSLERADTQYFGPGTRLTVL.

The gene calls are TRBV10-3 and TRBJ1-5; perhaps TRBD1 as D (5 bases). The germline gives CDR1 ENHRY, CDR2 SYGVKD. The CDR3 has 16 residues. V lost 4 bases to trimming and J lost 9 bases, with 22 bases between them. CDR3 nucleotide sequence: TGTGCCATCAGTGCCGGGACCGCCGTGGGGGGTCGGCCCCAGCATTTT. Translating gives CAISAGTAVGGRPQHF.

This clone was observed at least ten times. The same CDR3 can be traced to other DNA sequences in this sample. The chain joins TRBV7-2 to TRBJ2-4; no clear D gene. Trimming took off 5 bases at V and 2 bases at J, with 19 bases between the two ends. Germline assignment: CDR1 SGHTA and CDR2 FQGNSA. The CDR3 consists of 17 residues. In DNA, the CDR3 is TGTGCCAGCAGCCCCGGGCTTCCCCTCTCAACCAAAAACATTCAGTACTTC. Translated: CASSPGLPLSTKNIQYF.

V gene TRBV19 combines with J gene TRBJ2-5; D unclear. This CDR3 contains 13 residues. V shed 6 bases and J shed 9 bases, with 17 bases lying between them. Germline V gene data show CDR1 as LNHDA and CDR2 as SQIVND (reference sequence). The CDR3 protein is CASRPNHLAAQYF. The CDR3 nucleotides are TGTGCCAGTAGGCCCAACCATCTGGCGGCCCAGTACTTC.

V gene TRBV25-1 combines with J gene TRBJ2-1; 9 bases align to TRBD2. The CDR3 extends over 13 amino acids. V trimming: 2 bases; J trimming: 9 bases; junction bases outside the gene matches: 2. CDR1 and CDR2 (germline): MGHDK, SYGVNS. For the CDR3, the DNA is TGTGCCAGCAGTGAAAGGCGGGGGGGTGAGCAGTTCTTC. The encoded protein is CASSERRGGEQFF.

The chain's CDR3 is CASSEARGSGQETQYF. The CDR3 bases are TGTGCCAGCAGTGAAGCGCGGGGGAGCGGGCAGGAGACCCAGTACTTC. V is TRBV2 and J is TRBJ2-5; the match to TRBD2 covers 7 bases. The CDR3 is made up of 16 amino acids. Germline CDR1 SNHLY, CDR2 FYNNEI. V lost 0 bases to trimming and J lost 5 bases; unmatched junction nucleotides: 9.

CDR3: CASSLYPRGTEAFF. The CDR3 bases are TGTGCCAGCAGTTTATACCCGCGGGGTACTGAAGCTTTCTTT. The chain links TRBV27 to TRBJ1-1; D gene uncertain. Trimming cost V 1 base and J 5 bases, with 11 bases left between them. In germline, CDR1 is MNHEY, CDR2 SMNVEV (reference sequence). The CDR3 is made up of 14 amino acids.

The V and J genes are TRBV2 and TRBJ2-3, with 13 bases that match TRBD2. This CDR3 region has 17 residues. The germline gives CDR1 SNHLY, CDR2 FYNNEI. Germline trimming cut 0 bases from V and 9 bases from J; bases unmatched to any gene: 9. The CDR3 region is CASSEAGLAGTQRTQYF. CDR3 DNA sequence: TGTGCCAGCAGTGAAGCGGGACTAGCGGGAACCCAGAGGACGCAGTATTTT.

This clone was seen a handful of times. The chain employs TRBV7-6 and TRBJ1-1; D call uncertain. Trimming took off 1 base at V and 1 base at J, with 7 bases between the two ends. The CDR3 length is 14 residues. Looked up from germline, CDR1 is SGHVS and CDR2 is FNYEAQ. CDR3 sequence: CASSLEPGNTEAFF. The CDR3 DNA is TGTGCCAGCAGCTTAGAGCCTGGGAACACTGAAGCTTTCTTT.

The J gene is TRBJ2-1, the V gene TRBV7-9; 9 bases fit TRBD2. The V gene end was trimmed by 7 bases and the J gene end by 9 bases; junction bases not matched to a gene: 16. CDR1 and CDR2 (germline): SEHNR, FQNEAQ (reference sequence). This CDR3 region has 16 residues. The CDR3 DNA sequence: TGTGCCAGCACCCCTCGAGATCTAGCGGGACGTATTGAGCAGTTCTTC. Its translation: CASTPRDLAGRIEQFF.

Details on this clone: A read error is the likely source, as a far larger clone sits one nucleotide away. The sample holds other DNA sequences that translate to the same CDR3. The V gene is TRBV7-9, the J gene TRBJ1-1, with 8 bases fitting TRBD1. V dropped 4 bases and J dropped 5; count of bases not matched to a gene: 6. Looked up from germline, CDR1 is SEHNR and CDR2 is FQNEAQ (reference sequence). This CDR3 comprises 14 residues. The CDR3 protein is CASSSGQGNTEAFF. The CDR3 coding sequence is TGTGCCAGCAGCTCCGGACAGGGTAATACTGAAGCTTTCTTT.

Here the CDR3 reads CAWSAQGGSYEQYF. In DNA, the CDR3 is TGTGCCTGGAGTGCCCAGGGGGGGTCCTACGAGCAGTACTTC. The V and J genes are TRBV30 and TRBJ2-7; D possibly matches TRBD1 or TRBD2 (7 bases each). CDR3 size: 14 residues. Trimming stripped 1 base from V and 1 base from J, with 11 bases between. The germline gives CDR1 GTSNPN, CDR2 SVGIG (reference sequence).

This clone has ten or more counts. Other DNA sequences of this sample code for an identical CDR3. DNA for the CDR3: TGCAGCGTTGAAGTTAGGGGAACTGAAGCTTTCTTT. Translation gives CSVEVRGTEAFF. J is TRBJ1-1 and V is TRBV29-1, with D perhaps TRBD1 (5 bases). V was clipped by 1 base and J by 5 bases, with 8 bases between them. The CDR3 consists of 12 residues. Germline-derived CDR1 and CDR2 are SQVTM and ANQGSEA. The full variable domain, rest sourced from reference TRBV29-1 and TRBJ1-1, is SAVISQKPSRDICQRGTSLTIQCQVDSQVTMMFWYRQQPGQSLTLIATANQGSEATYESGFVIDKFPISRPNLTFSTLTVSNMSPEDSSIYLCSVEVRGTEAFFGQGTRLTVV.

This rearrangement joins TRBV5-1 to TRBJ2-3, with D tentatively TRBD2 (5 bases). The length of the CDR3 is 13 residues. V lost 4 bases and J lost 4, with 10 bases in between. Germline CDR1 reads SGHRS; CDR2 reads YFSETQ. Here the CDR3 DNA reads TGCGCCAGCAGCAACAGCGGTCCAGATACGCAGTATTTT. It yields the protein CASSNSGPDTQYF.

This clone was observed once. The chain is built from TRBV18 and TRBJ1-1; unclear D gene. Germline V gene sequence: CDR1 KGHSH, CDR2 LQKENI. Trimming took off 2 bases at V and 5 bases at J, with 9 bases between the two ends. This CDR3 has 13 residues. Here the CDR3 reads CASSPGSGTEAFF. CDR3 nucleotides: TGTGCCAGCTCACCAGGGTCTGGTACTGAAGCTTTCTTT.

The chain links TRBV28 to TRBJ1-5; D remains unclear. V lost 7 bases and J 7 bases, leaving 17 bases between the germline ends. In germline, CDR1 is MDHEN, CDR2 SYDVKM. This CDR3 is built from 14 residues. The chain's CDR3 is CASTEWGIRQPQHF. The CDR3 DNA sequence: TGTGCCAGCACCGAGTGGGGAATTAGGCAGCCCCAGCATTTT.

The gene calls are TRBV28 and TRBJ2-7; 12 bases map to TRBD2. This CDR3 comprises 14 residues. Losses at the gene ends were 5 bases for V and 4 bases for J; bases not matched to a gene: 3. CDR1 is MDHEN, CDR2 SYDVKM, per germline. The CDR3 sequence is CASSLAGGPYEQYF. CDR3 nucleotides: TGTGCCAGCAGTCTAGCGGGAGGGCCTTACGAGCAGTACTTC. The whole variable domain, filled in from reference TRBV28 and TRBJ2-7, reads DVKVTQSSRYLVKRTGEKVFLECVQDMDHENMFWYRQDPGLGLRLIYFSYDVKMKEKGDIPEGYSVSREKKERFSLILESASTNQTSMYLCASSLAGGPYEQYFGPGTRLTVT.

The chain has TRBV6-6 and TRBJ1-5, with D unclear. The V end was cut by 2 bases, the J end by 3 bases, with 14 bases between. CDR1 is MNHNY and CDR2 is SVGAGI in the germline V gene (reference sequence). The CDR3 contains 16 residues. The CDR3 spells CASSYTGIRNNQPQHF. The CDR3 nucleotides are TGTGCCAGCAGTTACACGGGGATACGGAACAATCAGCCCCAGCATTTT.

The chain links TRBV7-8 to TRBJ2-6; 9 bases map to TRBD1. Trimming removed 2 bases from V and 1 base from J; junction bases left unmatched: 6. CDR3 length equals 18 residues. Germline V gene lookup returns CDR1 SGHVS and CDR2 FQNEAQ. The CDR3 protein is CASSLRDRVASGANVLTF. The CDR3 DNA follows: TGTGCCAGCAGCTTAAGGGACAGGGTCGCATCTGGGGCCAACGTCCTGACTTTC.

As to this clone: Only one base separates this from a far larger clonotype, so it likely reflects a read error. Other nucleotide sequences from this sample produce the same CDR3. The chain employs TRBV6-6 and TRBJ2-5, with D maybe TRBD2 (5 bases). The length of the CDR3 is 13 residues. The germline gives CDR1 MNHNY, CDR2 SVGAGI (reference sequence). The CDR3 DNA reads as TGTGCCAGTAGTTATGCCGGGGAAGAGACCCAGTACTTC. This gives the protein CASSYAGEETQYF.

This clone has a handful of counts. The gene calls are TRBV7-2 and TRBJ2-3; TRBD1 matches at 8 bases. After removal of 5 bases from V and 4 bases from J, the junction contained 8 bases not matched to a gene. CDR3 length equals 15 residues. From germline, CDR1 is SGHTA and CDR2 FQGNSA. CDR3 sequence (DNA): TGTGCCAGCAGCCCGGACAGGGTGAGGGCAGATACGCAGTATTTT. Its translation is CASSPDRVRADTQYF.

The chain recombines TRBV5-4 with TRBJ1-4, with D uncertain. This CDR3 spans 15 amino acids. CDR1 and CDR2 from the germline V gene are SGHNT and YYREEE (reference sequence). Trimming cost V 0 bases and J 2 bases, with 8 bases left between them. The DNA for the CDR3 is TGTGCCAGCAGCTTGGTATCAGGCACTAATGAAAAACTGTTTTTT. Encoded protein: CASSLVSGTNEKLFF.